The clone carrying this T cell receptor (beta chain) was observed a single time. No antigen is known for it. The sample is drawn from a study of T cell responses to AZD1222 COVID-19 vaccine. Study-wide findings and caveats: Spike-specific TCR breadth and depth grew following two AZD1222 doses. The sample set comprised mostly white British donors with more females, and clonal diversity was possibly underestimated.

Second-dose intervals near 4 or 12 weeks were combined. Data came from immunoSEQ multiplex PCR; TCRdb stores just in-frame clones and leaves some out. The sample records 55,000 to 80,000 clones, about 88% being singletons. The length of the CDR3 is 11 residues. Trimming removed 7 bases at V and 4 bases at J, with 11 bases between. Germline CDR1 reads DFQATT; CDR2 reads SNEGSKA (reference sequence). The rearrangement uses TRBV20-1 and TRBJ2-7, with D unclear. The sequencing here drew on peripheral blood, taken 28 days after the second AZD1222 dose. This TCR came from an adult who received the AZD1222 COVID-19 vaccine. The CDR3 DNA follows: TGCAGTGGGTTAGGTAAATACGAGCAGTACTTC. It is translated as CSGLGKYEQYF.